The subject of this entry is one TCR beta chain. CDR3 size: 13 residues. V lost 2 bases, J lost 5 bases, and 7 bases lay in between. Germline CDR1 LNHDA, CDR2 SQIVND (reference sequence). Methods used by the authors: The assay estimated nucleated cells by amplifying reference gene primers. Assay: immunoSEQ multiplex PCR; the TCRdb copy retains only in-frame clones and omits some. Clonal size and the V and J genes are those of that table, whereas D and trimming came from the DNA. The table has about 64,000 clones, 85% to 90% seen once. This sample is part of a study of blood T cell repertoires in COVID-19. At the level of the study: The United States, Italy and Spain were the sources of the acute and convalescent COVID-19 samples.

The chain combines TRBV19 with TRBJ2-1, with D unclear. The sequenced material came from peripheral blood. The TCR originated in a man aged 50 to 59 with active COVID-19. CDR3 amino acids: CASSIHRDNEQFF. CDR3 coding DNA: TGTGCCAGTAGTATACACCGGGACAATGAGCAGTTCTTC.